This T cell receptor beta chain was found in a study of blood T cell repertoires in COVID-19. The CDR3 has 14 amino acids. The germline V gene encodes CDR1 SGDLS and CDR2 YYNGEE. V was shortened by 4 bases and J by 1 base, with 11 bases between the two germline ends. In the original analysis: Nucleated cell counts were estimated from reference gene primer amplification. TCRdb's copy holds only in-frame clones and misses some; the assay was immunoSEQ multiplex PCR. V and J calls and clone size are those listed in that table; D and trimming were worked out from the DNA. The data contain under 250,000 clones, 82% of them singletons.

This sequence joins TRBV9 and TRBJ1-1; D perhaps matches TRBD1 (5 bases). This clonotype originated in a woman in her seventies with COVID-19, enrolled during active disease. Input material: peripheral blood. CDR3 protein: CASSPMGGNTEAFF. DNA for the CDR3: TGTGCCAGCAGCCCCATGGGGGGGAACACTGAAGCTTTCTTT.